A single sample gave rise to the 21 T cell receptor beta chains below, sequenced in a study of blood T cell repertoires in COVID-19. Using immunoSEQ multiplex PCR, the repertoire was profiled, and TCRdb retains in-frame clones only, with some absent. There are tens of thousands of clones in the sample; approximately 85% occur only once, and around 11% lies in the top ten. Sequencing was carried out using peripheral blood. These receptors were obtained from a human donor in a cohort sampled during active COVID-19.

The chain couples TRBV5-1 to TRBJ1-2; the match to TRBD1 covers 11 bases. The junction had 4 bases not matched to a gene; V was cut back by 4 bases and J by 8 bases. Germline V gene lookup returns CDR1 SGHRS and CDR2 YFSETQ. There are 13 residues in the CDR3. The CDR3 loop is CASSLGQGEGYTF. The CDR3 nucleotides are TGCGCCAGCAGCCTGGGACAGGGGGAAGGCTACACCTTC.

The V gene is TRBV5-8, the J gene TRBJ2-3, with D perhaps TRBD2 (6 bases). V dropped 3 bases and J dropped 3 bases, with 14 bases sitting between them. The germline CDR1 and CDR2 sequences are SGHTS and YDEGEE. CDR3 length equals 15 residues. The CDR3 loop reads CASSWGTLTTDTQYF. The CDR3 DNA reads as TGTGCCAGCAGCTGGGGGACTCTCACTACAGATACGCAGTATTTT.

The chain joins TRBV7-2 to TRBJ2-1; 7 nucleotides agree with TRBD2. V dropped 3 bases and J dropped 0; count of bases not matched to a gene: 8. Germline V lookup: CDR1 SGHTA, CDR2 FQGNSA. The CDR3 loop spans 17 amino acids. CDR3 in amino acids: CASSFGTAGVSYNEQFF. The CDR3 nucleotides read TGTGCCAGCAGCTTCGGGACGGCGGGGGTCTCCTACAATGAGCAGTTCTTC.

This clone was picked up a small number of times. The chain carries TRBV6-2 or TRBV6-3 and TRBJ2-4, with a tentative D call TRBD2 (5 bases). V dropped 4 bases and J dropped 10 bases, with 14 bases sitting between them. CDR3 length: 13 amino acids. Germline loops: CDR1 MNHEY, CDR2 SVGEGT. The CDR3: CASSLRRESIQYF. CDR3 bases: TGTGCCAGCAGTTTGCGAAGGGAGAGTATTCAGTACTTC.

DNA of the CDR3: TGTGCCACCAGTGATCCCGGGACAGGCAACGAGCAGTACTTC. Its protein product is CATSDPGTGNEQYF. The chain joins TRBV24-1 to TRBJ2-7; 8 bases are shared with TRBD1. The CDR3 has 14 amino acids. V dropped 3 bases and J dropped 5; count of bases not matched to a gene: 5. Germline CDR1 reads KGHDR; CDR2 reads SFDVKD.

The chain combines TRBV5-1 with TRBJ2-7, with 11 bases fitting TRBD2. Germline V gives CDR1 SGHRS, CDR2 YFSETQ. Trimming took 4 bases from V and 0 from J; bases not matched to a gene: 6. The CDR3 totals 16 residues. The CDR3 coding sequence is TGCGCCAGCAGCCTTATAGCGGGAGGGTCCTCCTACGAGCAGTACTTC. Translation: CASSLIAGGSSYEQYF.

CDR3: CASSLGGDFYGYTF. Written as DNA, the CDR3 is TGTGCCAGCAGCTTAGGAGGGGACTTCTATGGCTACACCTTC. V and J are TRBV7-8 and TRBJ1-2, with a tentative D call TRBD1 (5 bases). V was clipped by 1 base and J by 4 bases, with 10 bases between them. This CDR3 region has 14 residues. The germline V gene encodes CDR1 SGHVS and CDR2 FQNEAQ. Variable domain in full (rest from reference TRBV7-8 and TRBJ1-2): GAGVSQSPRYKVAKRGQDVALRCDPISGHVSLFWYQQALGQGPEFLTYFQNEAQLDKSGLPSDRFFAERPEGSVSTLKIQRTQQEDSAVYLCASSLGGDFYGYTFGSGTRLTVV.

This chain connects TRBV21-1 to TRBJ1-4; whether TRBD1, the table's D call, matches the DNA was not checked. TRBV21-1 counts as a pseudogene. This CDR3 contains 20 residues. CDR3: CASSKDLGQGPHATNEKLFF. The DNA for the CDR3 is TGTGCCAGCAGCAAAGATCTCGGGCAGGGGCCTCACGCAACTAATGAAAAACTGTTTTTT.

This chain uses TRBV30 with TRBJ1-3; D gene ambiguous. CDR1 and CDR2 from the germline V gene are GTSNPN and SVGIG (reference sequence). The CDR3 sequence is 13 residues long. Trimming left V 5 bases short and J 3 bases short, with 11 bases between. CDR3 sequence reads: CAWVRESGNTIYF. As DNA, the CDR3 is TGTGCCTGGGTCCGGGAGAGTGGAAACACCATATATTTT. Complete variable domain (other parts from reference TRBV30 and TRBJ1-3): SQTIHQWPATLVQPVGSPLSLECTVEGTSNPNLYWYRQAAGRGLQLLFYSVGIGQISSEVPQNLSASRPQDRQFILSSKKLLLSDSGFYLCAWVRESGNTIYFGEGSWLTVV.

This chain links TRBV6-5 with TRBJ2-7; 9 nucleotides agree with TRBD2. The CDR3 is 15 residues long. Germline-derived CDR1 and CDR2 are MNHEY and SVGAGI. The J segment lost 3 bases and the V segment lost 4 bases, leaving 7 bases of the junction unmatched. CDR3 nucleotides: TGTGCCAGCAGTTTTGGAGCGGGAGGCGGCTACGAGCAGTACTTC. It translates to CASSFGAGGGYEQYF.

The sample holds one count of this clone. V and J are TRBV12-5 and TRBJ2-1, with TRBD1 identical over 8 bases. V lost 6 bases and J lost 4; bases outside the gene matches: 8. Germline CDR1 is LGHNT and CDR2 is FRNRAP. The CDR3 contains 15 residues. CDR3 sequence: CASGSDRGGYNEQFF. CDR3 nucleotide sequence: TGTGCTAGTGGCTCCGACAGGGGAGGATACAATGAGCAGTTCTTC.

This clone was recorded a few times. V gene TRBV30 combines with J gene TRBJ2-1; D may be TRBD1 (6 bases). Germline CDR1 and CDR2: GTSNPN and SVGIG (reference sequence). Trimming pared 6 bases from V and 0 bases from J, leaving 15 bases between. This CDR3 contains 15 residues. The CDR3 here is CACTLRDISYNEQFF. The CDR3, as DNA: TGTGCCTGCACACTCCGGGACATCTCCTACAATGAGCAGTTCTTC. Drawing the rest from reference TRBV30 and TRBJ2-1, the complete variable domain is SQTIHQWPATLVQPVGSPLSLECTVEGTSNPNLYWYRQAAGRGLQLLFYSVGIGQISSEVPQNLSASRPQDRQFILSSKKLLLSDSGFYLCACTLRDISYNEQFFGPGTRLTVL.

The chain uses TRBV6-2 or TRBV6-3 and TRBJ2-5; no clear D. Germline CDR1 is MNHEY and CDR2 is SVGEGT. V lost 3 bases and J lost 5, with 7 bases in between. There are 12 residues in the CDR3. The chain's CDR3 is CASSYQRETQYF. CDR3 DNA sequence: TGTGCCAGCAGTTATCAGAGGGAGACCCAGTACTTC.

Concerning this clone itself: Other DNA sequences in this specimen translate into the identical CDR3. The rearrangement links TRBV5-4 to TRBJ2-3; 8 bases line up with TRBD1. The CDR3 loop spans 15 amino acids. CDR1 is SGHNT, CDR2 YYREEE, per germline (reference sequence). The junction had 2 bases not matched to a gene; V was cut back by 0 bases and J by 2 bases. CDR3 bases: TGTGCCAGCAGCTTGGACAGGGGGTACACAGATACGCAGTATTTT. Protein: CASSLDRGYTDTQYF. Looking up the rest from reference TRBV5-4 and TRBJ2-3 gives the full variable domain: ETGVTQSPTHLIKTRGQQVTLRCSSQSGHNTVSWYQQALGQGPQFIFQYYREEENGRGNFPPRFSGLQFPNYSSELNVNALELDDSALYLCASSLDRGYTDTQYFGPGTRLTVL.

A single count supports this clone. This chain uses TRBV19 with TRBJ2-7; D possibly corresponds to TRBD1 (6 bases). The germline V gene has CDR1 LNHDA and CDR2 SQIVND (reference sequence). The CDR3 length is 13 residues. Trimming removed 4 bases at V and 7 bases at J, with 14 bases between. In nucleotides, the CDR3 is TGTGCCAGTAGTAGTTCGCGAGGGGGAGAGCAGTACTTC. Its translation: CASSSSRGGEQYF.

The rearrangement links TRBV24-1 to TRBJ2-7, with TRBD2 identical over 10 bases. Germline V gene data show CDR1 as KGHDR and CDR2 as SFDVKD. The CDR3 is made up of 17 amino acids. Losses at the gene ends were 3 bases for V and 2 bases for J; bases not matched to a gene: 9. The CDR3 loop is CATSDPRASGSPYEQYF. Here the CDR3 DNA reads TGTGCCACCAGTGATCCCCGCGCTAGCGGGAGTCCCTACGAGCAGTACTTC.

The J gene is TRBJ2-7, the V gene TRBV7-2; 11 bases align to TRBD2. Germline CDR1 reads SGHTA; CDR2 reads FQGNSA. The V gene end was trimmed by 5 bases and the J gene end by 2 bases; junction bases not matched to a gene: 8. The CDR3 has 16 amino acids. The chain's CDR3 is CASSPPPSGGPYEQYF. The CDR3 DNA reads as TGTGCCAGCAGCCCCCCACCTAGCGGGGGGCCCTACGAGCAGTACTTC.

This clone has only one observation. The chain is built from TRBV10-3 and TRBJ1-2; 7 bases agree with TRBD1. Germline lookup yields CDR1 ENHRY and CDR2 SYGVKD. The CDR3 has 13 residues. Unmatched junction bases numbered 5, after V lost 5 bases and J lost 5 bases. In DNA, the CDR3 is TGTGCCATCAGTCCCGGGACAGCATATGGCTACACCTTC. It is translated as CAISPGTAYGYTF.

V and J are TRBV7-2 and TRBJ2-3; 10 bases are a match to TRBD1. The V gene end was trimmed by 4 bases and the J gene end by 2 bases; junction bases not matched to a gene: 6. Looked up from germline, CDR1 is SGHTA and CDR2 is FQGNSA. The CDR3 extends over 16 amino acids. As DNA, the CDR3 is TGTGCCAGCAGCTCCGCCGGGACAGGGGCCACAGATACGCAGTATTTT. As protein: CASSSAGTGATDTQYF.

J is TRBJ2-7 and V is TRBV7-2; the match to TRBD2 covers 9 bases. The CDR3 spans 17 residues. The germline V gene encodes CDR1 SGHTA and CDR2 FQGNSA. The junction had 6 bases not matched to a gene; V was cut back by 0 bases and J by 0 bases. DNA for the CDR3: TGTGCCAGCAGCTTAGCGGGGAGACTAGCGGCCTCCTACGAGCAGTACTTC. Translation: CASSLAGRLAASYEQYF.

The chain has TRBV6-2 or TRBV6-3 and TRBJ1-5; 10 bases are shared with TRBD1. V shed 1 base and J 5 bases; nucleotides not matched to a gene: 2. The CDR3 loop spans 15 amino acids. Germline lookup yields CDR1 MNHEY and CDR2 SVGEGT. DNA of the CDR3: TGTGCCAGCAGTTACTACGGACAGGGGGATCAGCCCCAGCATTTT. Its protein product is CASSYYGQGDQPQHF.